The next 3 T cell receptor beta chains were all read from a single sample in a study of blood T cell repertoires in COVID-19. Sequencing used immunoSEQ multiplex PCR; TCRdb keeps in-frame clones, though not all of them. The sample records 20,000 to 25,000 clones, around nine tenths being singletons. Material for sequencing was peripheral blood. The receptor source for this set is a human donor in a cohort sampled during active COVID-19.

Only one count was recorded for this clone. The chain is built from TRBV11-2 and TRBJ2-7; possibly TRBD1 for D (5 bases). V was trimmed by 5 bases and J by 1 base, leaving 15 bases between them. CDR1 SGHAT and CDR2 FQNNGV come from the germline V gene. The CDR3 has 15 amino acids. CDR3: CASSRQSTISYEQYF. The CDR3 DNA follows: TGTGCCAGCAGCAGACAGTCAACTATTTCCTACGAGCAGTACTTC.

On this clone itself: A read error may account for a junction end that differs from germline. The rearrangement links TRBV3-1 (or the pseudogene TRBV3-2) to TRBJ2-7, with no clear D. Germline V gene sequence: CDR1 LGHDT, CDR2 YNNKEL (reference sequence). The CDR3 consists of 13 residues. The CDR3 DNA sequence: TGTGCCAGCAGCCAAGATGGTTTGACACGTCCTGACTTC. Its translation is CASSQDGLTRPDF.

This clone appeared a single time. CDR3 sequence reads: CASSVKSSGAETQYF. The CDR3 nucleotides read TGTGCCAGCAGTGTTAAGTCTAGCGGGGCGGAGACCCAGTACTTC. The chain uses TRBV2 and TRBJ2-5; 9 bases match TRBD2. The junction had 8 bases not matched to a gene; V was cut back by 4 bases and J by 5 bases. The CDR3 is 15 amino acids. Germline values: CDR1 SNHLY, CDR2 FYNNEI. Full variable domain (remainder filled in from reference TRBV2 and TRBJ2-5): EPEVTQTPSHQVTQMGQEVILRCVPISNHLYFYWYRQILGQKVEFLVSFYNNEISEKSEIFDDQFSVERPDGSNFTLKIRSTKLEDSAMYFCASSVKSSGAETQYFGPGTRLLVL.